The 13 T cell receptor beta chains below all came from one sample that was sequenced in a study of CD8+CD57+ T cells in acquired aplastic anemia. The template used for profiling TCR beta VDJ and CDR3 was genomic DNA. Each CDR3 protein is one row after TCRdb ran MiXCR on the reads. The sample lists some 64,000 distinct CDR3 sequences, about 56% occurring once. The specimen was sorted CD4+, CD8+, or CD8+CD57+ T cells (not recorded which) from PBMCs. The receptors here all came from a human donor in good health, serving as a control.

The genes are TRBV10-1 and TRBJ1-2; D gene unclear. The V gene lost 5 bases and the J gene lost 4 bases, with 11 bases spanning the gap. The length of the CDR3 is 13 residues. Germline CDR1 WNHNN, CDR2 SYGVQD (reference sequence). The CDR3 region has the DNA TGCGCCAGCAGTCTCGCAGGTTCCTATGGCTACACCTTC. It is translated as CASSLAGSYGYTF.

This clonotype was observed many times. The CDR3 region has the DNA TGTGCCAGCAGCTTAGCGCGGGACAGGGGTTGGGGCTACACCTTC. Protein product: CASSLARDRGWGYTF. This rearrangement joins TRBV7-8 to TRBJ1-2; TRBD1 matches 10 bases. Germline CDR1 SGHVS, CDR2 FQNEAQ. There are 15 residues in the CDR3. J lost 8 bases, V lost 0 bases, and 6 bases had no gene match.

The V gene is TRBV29-1, the J gene TRBJ2-3; TRBD2 agrees at 10 bases. With 5 bases clipped from V and 1 base from J, the junction kept 6 bases outside the gene matches. Per the germline V gene, CDR1 is SQVTM and CDR2 is ANQGSEA. The CDR3 contains 15 residues. Here the CDR3 DNA reads TGCAGCGTTAGCACTAGCGGGATTCGCACAGATACGCAGTATTTT. It is translated as CSVSTSGIRTDTQYF.

By its share, this clonotype is large. The rearrangement uses TRBV10-3 and TRBJ1-2; D ambiguous. The germline V gene encodes CDR1 ENHRY and CDR2 SYGVKD. CDR3 length: 13 amino acids. V shed 2 bases and J shed 6 bases, with 10 bases lying between them. The CDR3 region is CAISERGNDGYTF. CDR3 DNA: TGTGCCATCAGTGAGAGAGGGAACGATGGCTACACCTTC.

V is TRBV7-8 and J is TRBJ2-3, with 7 nucleotides matching TRBD1. Germline V gene sequence: CDR1 SGHVS, CDR2 FQNEAQ. The CDR3 has 16 amino acids. The V and J ends lost 3 bases and 3 bases, in that order; junction bases with no gene match: 9. CDR3 residues: CASSFSAQGITDTQYF. The DNA of the CDR3 is TGTGCCAGCAGCTTCAGCGCACAGGGGATTACAGATACGCAGTATTTT.

The chain combines TRBV12-3 or TRBV12-4 with TRBJ2-3; the D gene is possibly TRBD2 (5 bases). The CDR3 sequence is 14 residues long. Trimming took off 7 bases at V and 3 bases at J, with 14 bases between the two ends. In DNA form, the CDR3 reads TGTGCCAGCAAGTATAGCGTAGAGACAGATACGCAGTATTTT. It is translated as CASKYSVETDTQYF.

The V and J genes are TRBV19 and TRBJ1-5, with D tentatively TRBD1 (5 bases). This CDR3 has 13 residues. Trimming pared 5 bases from V and 6 bases from J, leaving 11 bases between. Looked up from germline, CDR1 is LNHDA and CDR2 is SQIVND (reference sequence). The CDR3 protein is CASSGTGGQPQHF. CDR3 DNA: TGTGCCAGTAGTGGAACAGGTGGTCAGCCCCAGCATTTT.

There are many counts of this clonotype. The chain uses TRBV28 and TRBJ2-7, with TRBD2 matching over 9 bases. Germline V gene data show CDR1 as MDHEN and CDR2 as SYDVKM. CDR3 length equals 15 residues. J was trimmed by 3 bases and V by 4 bases; bases with no gene match: 7. CDR3 in amino acids: CASSSYSGSFYEQYF. CDR3 coding DNA: TGTGCCAGCAGTTCCTATAGCGGGAGTTTCTACGAGCAGTACTTC.

This clonotype was picked up one time. The chain uses TRBV25-1 and TRBJ2-7, with D perhaps being TRBD1 or TRBD2 (7 bases each). The germline V gene encodes CDR1 MGHDK and CDR2 SYGVNS. This CDR3 spans 15 amino acids. The V gene lost 4 bases and the J gene lost 4 bases, with 17 bases spanning the gap. The CDR3 coding sequence is TGTGCCAGCAGTGCACAGGGGACTACCAAGTACGAGCAGTACTTC. This encodes CASSAQGTTKYEQYF.

This clonotype was seen repeatedly, ten times or more. V is TRBV15 and J is TRBJ1-2; tentative D call: TRBD1 (6 bases). There are 19 residues in the CDR3. Germline CDR1 is LNHNV and CDR2 is YYDKDF (reference sequence). Trimming took 0 bases from V and 4 from J, leaving 24 bases between them. The CDR3 is CATSRDLPASTRDTYGYTF. The CDR3 DNA sequence: TGTGCCACCAGCAGAGATCTCCCCGCATCAACACGGGACACCTATGGCTACACCTTC.

The chain uses TRBV10-3 and TRBJ1-2, with 8 bases that match TRBD1. CDR1 and CDR2 from the germline V gene are ENHRY and SYGVKD. The J segment lost 8 bases and the V segment lost 2 bases, leaving 10 bases of the junction unmatched. There are 15 residues in the CDR3. As DNA, the CDR3 is TGTGCCATCAGTGAGAGCCGACAGGGGCTCGCGGGCTACACCTTC. Protein: CAISESRQGLAGYTF.

This clonotype was seen repeatedly, ten times or more. The rearrangement joins TRBV3-1 to TRBJ2-7, with 13 nucleotides matching TRBD2. Losses at the gene ends were 6 bases for V and 3 bases for J; bases not matched to a gene: 14. Per the germline V gene, CDR1 is LGHDT and CDR2 is YNNKEL (reference sequence). The CDR3 is made up of 18 amino acids. The CDR3 DNA sequence: TGTGCCAGCAGTCTCGGACTAGCGGGAGTGGGGCGGGTCTACGAGCAGTACTTC. As protein: CASSLGLAGVGRVYEQYF.

This clonotype was seen repeatedly, ten times or more. At one of its ends the junction is not consistent with the germline gene, which may arise from a read error. V and J are TRBV19 and TRBJ1-5; possible D gene TRBD1, 6 bases. There are 16 residues in the CDR3. The germline V gene has CDR1 LNHDA and CDR2 SQIVND (reference sequence). CDR3 amino acids: CAGSMARQAGNQPQHF. The CDR3 DNA follows: TGTGCCGGTAGTATGGCCCGACAGGCCGGCAATCAGCCCCAGCATTTT.